Each of the 26 T cell receptor beta chains below was sequenced from the same sample in a study of cytomegalovirus exposure and HLA in healthy donors. PCR used 60 Vbeta primers and 13 Jbeta primers. Data came from immunoSEQ multiplex PCR; TCRdb stores just in-frame clones and leaves some out. This table has around 130,000 clones, about 76% appearing once. The specimen was PBMCs. These receptors were taken from a middle-aged woman in good health and CMV-seronegative.

Comments on this clone: One junction end does not reproduce the germline sequence, and a read error may be involved. This chain connects TRBV7-9 to TRBJ1-1; 9 bases map to TRBD1. The CDR3 extends over 16 amino acids. Germline-derived CDR1 and CDR2 are SEHNR and FQNEAQ (reference sequence). CDR3 in amino acids: CSSSLGTGPPPDEAFF. The CDR3 DNA reads as TGTTCCAGCAGCTTAGGGACAGGGCCTCCCCCCGACGAAGCTTTCTTT.

The count of this clone is one. The V and J genes are TRBV5-1 and TRBJ2-5; no firm D call. Germline V gives CDR1 SGHRS, CDR2 YFSETQ. The CDR3 covers 13 residues. The V gene lost 6 bases and the J gene lost 2 bases, with 11 bases spanning the gap. The CDR3 DNA follows: TGCGCCAGCAATCAAGCCTTTCAAGAGACCCAGTACTTC. Residues: CASNQAFQETQYF.

The chain combines TRBV4-1 with TRBJ2-7, with 8 positions matching TRBD2. This CDR3 contains 15 residues. Germline CDR1 and CDR2: MGHRA and YSYEKL. V shed 2 bases, J shed 2 bases, and the junction held 5 bases outside the gene matches. Written as DNA, the CDR3 is TGCGCCAGCAGCCAACTTGGAGCGGGAGCCTACGAGCAGTACTTC. Amino acid sequence: CASSQLGAGAYEQYF.

This rearrangement joins TRBV14 to TRBJ2-1; no reliable D call. Germline-derived CDR1 and CDR2 are SGHDN and FVKESK. There are 17 residues in the CDR3. Trimming cost V 4 bases and J 0 bases, with 16 bases left between them. CDR3 protein: CASSPPERHTSYNEQFF. In DNA form, the CDR3 reads TGTGCCAGCAGCCCCCCTGAAAGACATACCTCCTACAATGAGCAGTTCTTC.

This clone was observed a few times. This chain uses TRBV25-1 with TRBJ1-1; D perhaps matches TRBD1 (6 bases). The V gene lost 5 bases and the J gene lost 7 bases, with 14 bases spanning the gap. Germline loops: CDR1 MGHDK, CDR2 SYGVNS. There are 13 residues in the CDR3. The CDR3: CASSSWGGGEAFF. CDR3 bases: TGTGCCAGCAGTTCTTGGGGGGGCGGTGAAGCTTTCTTT.

This rearrangement joins TRBV7-9 to TRBJ2-3, with TRBD2 matching 9 bases. The CDR3 runs 17 residues. The V and J ends lost 4 bases and 3 bases, in that order; junction bases with no gene match: 11. Germline values: CDR1 SEHNR, CDR2 FQNEAQ (reference sequence). This chain's CDR3 is CASSSTVLRGGTDTQYF. CDR3 bases: TGTGCCAGCAGCTCGACGGTATTGCGGGGGGGTACAGATACGCAGTATTTT.

The chain recombines TRBV18 with TRBJ1-5, with TRBD1 as a possible D gene (6 bases). The CDR3 sequence is 18 residues long. Trimming took 2 bases from V and 6 from J, leaving 23 bases between them. CDR1 is KGHSH, CDR2 LQKENI, per germline. The CDR3 DNA is TGTGCCAGCTCACCAGTTGCCCCAGGGGATGGGATAGTTCAGCCCCAGCATTTT. The encoded protein is CASSPVAPGDGIVQPQHF.

Only one count was recorded for this clone. The V call is TRBV5-5, the J call TRBJ1-1; TRBD1 matches 8 bases. The CDR3 has 14 amino acids. Trimming cost V 4 bases and J 3 bases; bases outside gene matches: 5. Germline V gene lookup returns CDR1 SGHKS and CDR2 YYEKEE (reference sequence). CDR3 nucleotides: TGTGCCAGCAGCGACGGACAGGGTTACACTGAAGCTTTCTTT. Its protein product is CASSDGQGYTEAFF.

V gene TRBV28 combines with J gene TRBJ2-7; 7 bases are a match to TRBD2. This CDR3 comprises 15 residues. J gave up 3 bases and V 6 bases, and 11 bases lay outside the gene matches. Germline values: CDR1 MDHEN, CDR2 SYDVKM. The CDR3 coding sequence is TGTGCCAGCAGGAAAGCGGGATTGGTAATCTACGAGCAGTACTTC. Its translation is CASRKAGLVIYEQYF.

The CDR3 bases are TGTGCCAGCAGGATTGACAGGGTAAACTATGGCTACACCTTC. It translates to CASRIDRVNYGYTF. V and J are TRBV6-6 and TRBJ1-2, with TRBD1 identical over 7 bases. Trimming cost V 6 bases and J 2 bases; bases outside gene matches: 6. Germline V gene data show CDR1 as MNHNY and CDR2 as SVGAGI (reference sequence). This CDR3 has 14 amino acids.

V and J are TRBV19 and TRBJ1-1; the D is unclear. Germline loops: CDR1 LNHDA, CDR2 SQIVND (reference sequence). This CDR3 spans 13 amino acids. Trimming took off 3 bases at V and 4 bases at J, with 9 bases between the two ends. As DNA, the CDR3 is TGTGCCAGTAGTATGGGCTTGGCCACTGAAGCTTTCTTT. It codes for CASSMGLATEAFF.

The J gene is TRBJ1-2, the V gene TRBV6-5; D perhaps matches TRBD1 (5 bases). The CDR3 runs to 13 residues. The V gene's germline CDR1 is MNHEY and CDR2 SVGAGI. V lost 0 bases and J 3 bases, leaving 5 bases between the germline ends. CDR3 bases: TGTGCCAGCAGTTACTCGACAGACTATGGCTACACCTTC. Its translation: CASSYSTDYGYTF.

V usage is TRBV28 and J usage is TRBJ1-2; D might be TRBD1 (6 bases). The CDR3 is made up of 13 amino acids. Germline values: CDR1 MDHEN, CDR2 SYDVKM. The V and J ends lost 6 bases and 6 bases respectively, with 14 bases between them. CDR3 coding DNA: TGTGCCAGCAGCTATGACAGGCTGAATGGCTACACCTTC. Translating gives CASSYDRLNGYTF.

This chain joins TRBV7-2 and TRBJ1-5; TRBD1 might be the D (5 bases). V was trimmed by 5 bases and J by 1 base, leaving 15 bases between them. This CDR3 comprises 16 residues. Germline V gene lookup returns CDR1 SGHTA and CDR2 FQGNSA. The CDR3: CASSPPTVGSNQPQHF. Here the CDR3 DNA reads TGTGCCAGCAGCCCACCGACAGTGGGGAGCAATCAGCCCCAGCATTTT.

This sequence joins TRBV10-3 and TRBJ1-2; the match to TRBD1 covers 9 bases. The CDR3 runs 13 residues. Germline assignment: CDR1 ENHRY and CDR2 SYGVKD. V was clipped by 5 bases and J by 7 bases; unmatched bases: 5. For the CDR3, the DNA is TGTGCCATCAGTCGGACAGGGGCGGGTGGCTACACCTTC. It translates to CAISRTGAGGYTF.

This clone has a handful of counts. The rearrangement links TRBV6-6 to TRBJ1-4; tentative D call: TRBD1 (6 bases). Trimming cost V 10 bases and J 2 bases, with 20 bases left between them. From germline, CDR1 is MNHNY and CDR2 SVGAGI (reference sequence). The CDR3 is 16 amino acids. CDR3 loop: CATQAGGGTTNEKLFF. In nucleotides, the CDR3 is TGTGCCACCCAGGCTGGGGGGGGCACTACTAATGAAAAACTGTTTTTT.

The chain is built from TRBV27 and TRBJ1-2; D remains ambiguous. V lost 6 bases, J lost 2 bases, and 25 bases lay in between. The germline CDR1 and CDR2 sequences are MNHEY and SMNVEV (reference sequence). The CDR3 covers 18 residues. CDR3 in amino acids: CASSHPPGFGQLNYGYTF. CDR3 DNA sequence: TGTGCCAGCAGCCACCCCCCGGGGTTTGGGCAGCTAAACTATGGCTACACCTTC.

The rearrangement uses TRBV9 and TRBJ2-2, with TRBD2 identical over 7 bases. J was trimmed by 7 bases and V by 2 bases; bases with no gene match: 8. The CDR3 contains 15 residues. From germline, CDR1 is SGDLS and CDR2 YYNGEE. The CDR3 bases are TGTGCCAGCAGCGTTGTTGTCGCGGGGGACGGGGAGCTGTTTTTT. This sequence encodes CASSVVVAGDGELFF.

The CDR3 DNA sequence: TGTGCCAGCTCACCGACAGGGCCAGCTTTAGCTAACTATGGCTACACCTTC. It translates to CASSPTGPALANYGYTF. The V call is TRBV18, the J call TRBJ1-2; 7 bases match TRBD1. The germline V gene has CDR1 KGHSH and CDR2 LQKENI. The trim removed 3 bases at V and 0 bases at J, leaving 10 bases unmatched. The CDR3 has 17 amino acids.

The chain recombines TRBV9 with TRBJ1-1; D may be TRBD1 (6 bases). The germline V gene encodes CDR1 SGDLS and CDR2 YYNGEE. The CDR3 consists of 14 residues. V lost 4 bases and J 0 bases, leaving 10 bases between the germline ends. The chain's CDR3 is CASSPRDMNTEAFF. The CDR3 coding sequence is TGTGCCAGCAGCCCGAGGGACATGAACACTGAAGCTTTCTTT.

The chain uses TRBV25-1 and TRBJ1-2; 9 positions match TRBD1. CDR1 MGHDK and CDR2 SYGVNS come from the germline V gene. Trimming took 4 bases from V and 2 from J; bases not matched to a gene: 11. The CDR3 totals 17 residues. CDR3 amino acids: CASSATLGDRENYGYTF. In DNA, the CDR3 is TGTGCCAGCAGTGCCACCCTGGGGGACAGGGAGAACTATGGCTACACCTTC.

A single count supports this clone. One end of the junction varies from germline; a read error may be responsible. The CDR3 sequence: CASSLFPLQETQYF. The CDR3 nucleotides are TGTGCCAGCAGCTTATTCCCCCTACAAGAGACCCAGTACTTC. This chain joins TRBV27 and TRBJ2-5; D gene uncertain. Germline V gene data show CDR1 as MNHEY and CDR2 as SMNVEV (reference sequence). The CDR3 is made up of 14 amino acids.

The V gene is TRBV7-8, the J gene TRBJ2-3, with TRBD2 identical over 7 bases. V lost 5 bases, J lost 5 bases, and 10 bases stayed unmatched. Germline V lookup: CDR1 SGHVS, CDR2 FQNEAQ. The CDR3 runs to 15 residues. The CDR3 DNA follows: TGTGCCAGCAGCCCCCTGGGGGGGTCCGAAGATACGCAGTATTTT. Translated, it gives CASSPLGGSEDTQYF.

This clone has just a few counts. The chain recombines TRBV9 with TRBJ2-7; D is unclear. Per germline, CDR1 SGDLS and CDR2 YYNGEE. The CDR3 has 13 amino acids. Trimming took 0 bases from V and 1 from J, leaving 5 bases between them. DNA for the CDR3: TGTGCCAGCAGCGTAGATCCATCCTACGAGCAGTACTTC. This gives the protein CASSVDPSYEQYF.

CDR3: CASSPPDRGLYEQYF. The CDR3 region has the DNA TGTGCCAGCAGCCCTCCAGACAGGGGGCTGTACGAGCAGTACTTC. This chain connects TRBV7-2 to TRBJ2-7, with TRBD1 identical over 10 bases. Trimming removed 5 bases from V and 4 bases from J; junction bases left unmatched: 8. The germline gives CDR1 SGHTA, CDR2 FQGNSA. The CDR3 totals 15 residues.

The chain links TRBV19 to TRBJ1-5; D gene unclear. CDR1 and CDR2 from the germline V gene are LNHDA and SQIVND (reference sequence). The germline V and J ends were trimmed by 0 bases and 1 base, with 7 bases remaining between them. CDR3 size: 15 residues. The DNA of the CDR3 is TGTGCCAGTAGTATAGATCGAGGCAGCAATCAGCCCCAGCATTTT. Translated, it gives CASSIDRGSNQPQHF. The full variable domain, completed using reference TRBV19 and TRBJ1-5, is DGGITQSPKYLFRKEGQNVTLSCEQNLNHDAMYWYRQDPGQGLRLIYYSQIVNDFQKGDIAEGYSVSREKKESFPLTVTSAQKNPTAFYLCASSIDRGSNQPQHFGDGTRLSIL.